These 32 T cell receptor beta chains share one sample of origin, sequenced in a study of blood T cell repertoires in COVID-19. Clones were sequenced by immunoSEQ multiplex PCR, and TCRdb holds only the in-frame ones, with some missing. The sample contains more than 100,000 clones, about 80% of which appear only once. Material for sequencing was peripheral blood. These receptor sequences come from a woman aged 45-65 years with acute or convalescent COVID-19.

The chain uses TRBV3-1 (or the pseudogene TRBV3-2) and TRBJ1-2; 8 positions agree with TRBD1. The germline gives CDR1 LGHDT, CDR2 YNNKEL (reference sequence). Trimming took 4 bases from V and 4 from J; bases not matched to a gene: 5. This CDR3 is built from 14 residues. The DNA of the CDR3 is TGTGCCAGCAGCCCGTGGACAGGGATCTATGGCTACACCTTC. Protein sequence: CASSPWTGIYGYTF.

This chain connects TRBV5-6 to TRBJ1-4; D gene uncertain. Germline V gene data show CDR1 as SGHDT and CDR2 as YYEEEE. The CDR3 spans 15 residues. V was clipped by 3 bases and J by 6 bases, with 15 bases between them. DNA for the CDR3: TGTGCCAGCAGCTCCCTTAACACATTGGATGAAAAACTGTTTTTT. Its protein product is CASSSLNTLDEKLFF.

The gene calls are TRBV5-6 and TRBJ1-5; 7 bases are a match to TRBD1. After removal of 4 bases from V and 0 bases from J, the junction contained 4 bases not matched to a gene. The CDR3 contains 15 residues. CDR1 is SGHDT, CDR2 YYEEEE, per germline. CDR3 DNA: TGTGCCAGCAGCCTGGGACAGTTTAGCAATCAGCCCCAGCATTTT. Amino acids: CASSLGQFSNQPQHF.

This sequence joins TRBV10-1 and TRBJ2-7; perhaps TRBD1 as D (6 bases). V was cut by 6 bases and J by 5 bases, with 11 bases left in between. The germline V gene encodes CDR1 WNHNN and CDR2 SYGVQD (reference sequence). CDR3 size: 12 residues. DNA of the CDR3: TGCGCCAGCAGAAGGACAGTGCACGAGCAGTACTTC. Translation gives CASRRTVHEQYF.

The V gene is TRBV6-5, the J gene TRBJ1-1; TRBD1 aligns across 8 bases. The V gene's germline CDR1 is MNHEY and CDR2 SVGAGI. This CDR3 is built from 13 residues. The ends lost 8 bases at V and 3 bases at J; junction bases unmatched: 5. As DNA, the CDR3 is TGTGCCAGCCACCTACAGGGGGACACTGAAGCTTTCTTT. Protein: CASHLQGDTEAFF.

Only one count was recorded for this clone. V is TRBV30 and J is TRBJ1-5; weak D call: TRBD1 (6 bases). V lost 5 bases and J 5 bases, leaving 10 bases between the germline ends. The length of the CDR3 is 12 residues. The germline V gene encodes CDR1 GTSNPN and CDR2 SVGIG (reference sequence). The CDR3, as DNA: TGTGCCTGGGACAGGTGGGATCAGCCCCAGCATTTT. Its protein product is CAWDRWDQPQHF.

The chain combines TRBV20-1 with TRBJ1-2; 7 positions agree with TRBD1. V lost 6 bases to trimming and J lost 8 bases; unmatched junction nucleotides: 6. Germline V gene lookup returns CDR1 DFQATT and CDR2 SNEGSKA (reference sequence). The CDR3 consists of 11 residues. CDR3 coding DNA: TGCAGTGCAAACAGGGGCCTAGGCTACACCTTC. The encoded protein is CSANRGLGYTF.

The rearrangement joins TRBV27 to TRBJ1-1; D might be TRBD1 (6 bases). V shed 4 bases and J shed 1 base, with 7 bases lying between them. This CDR3 has 13 residues. Germline V CDR1 and CDR2: MNHEY, SMNVEV (reference sequence). CDR3 sequence: CASSWDTNTEAFF. CDR3 DNA sequence: TGTGCCAGCAGTTGGGACACGAACACTGAAGCTTTCTTT.

The V and J genes are TRBV10-3 and TRBJ1-2; TRBD1 is a possible D gene (6 bases). CDR1 is ENHRY and CDR2 is SYGVKD in the germline V gene. This CDR3 comprises 13 residues. Trimming removed 3 bases from V and 7 bases from J, with 12 bases in between. DNA of the CDR3: TGTGCCATCAGTGATACAGGGTTAGGTGGCTACACCTTC. Its protein is CAISDTGLGGYTF.

The rearrangement uses TRBV5-8 and TRBJ1-4; D gene ambiguous. V was cut by 4 bases and J by 0 bases, with 19 bases left in between. In germline, CDR1 is SGHTS, CDR2 YDEGEE. The CDR3 has 18 residues. CDR3 residues: CASSLTVVSATTNEKLFF. The CDR3 DNA is TGTGCCAGCAGCCTTACAGTGGTCTCCGCCACAACTAATGAAAAACTGTTTTTT. Filled out from reference TRBV5-8 and TRBJ1-4, the complete variable domain reads EAGVTQSPTHLIKTRGQQATLRCSPISGHTSVYWYQQALGLGLQFLLWYDEGEERNRGNFPPRFSGRQFPNYSSELNVNALELEDSALYLCASSLTVVSATTNEKLFFGSGTQLSVL.

The chain is built from TRBV5-6 and TRBJ1-5, with TRBD1 as a possible D gene (5 bases). The CDR3 runs to 15 residues. Germline V gene sequence: CDR1 SGHDT, CDR2 YYEEEE. V was cut by 6 bases and J by 7 bases, with 20 bases left in between. CDR3 nucleotides: TGTGCCAGCACCTCGTGGGGCAGTCTGGGGCAGCCCCAGCATTTT. Protein: CASTSWGSLGQPQHF.

The V gene is TRBV4-1, the J gene TRBJ1-1; D remains unclear. The ends were cut back, 8 bases at V and 0 bases at J, with 13 bases in the middle. The V gene's germline CDR1 is MGHRA and CDR2 YSYEKL. CDR3 length: 14 amino acids. CDR3: CASLPDFMNTEAFF. Written as DNA, the CDR3 is TGCGCCAGCCTCCCAGACTTTATGAACACTGAAGCTTTCTTT.

The V call is TRBV9, the J call TRBJ2-5, with a tentative D call TRBD1 (5 bases). V dropped 3 bases and J dropped 4 bases, with 10 bases sitting between them. This CDR3 is built from 13 residues. Germline V gene sequence: CDR1 SGDLS, CDR2 YYNGEE. The CDR3 DNA reads TGTGCCAGCAGCGCAGGGTCTGTAGAGACCCAGTACTTC. Translation: CASSAGSVETQYF.

The chain recombines TRBV2 with TRBJ2-1; no clear D. Germline V lookup: CDR1 SNHLY, CDR2 FYNNEI. The CDR3 contains 16 residues. V lost 0 bases and J 2 bases, leaving 11 bases between the germline ends. CDR3 in DNA: TGTGCCAGCAGTGAAGCGCTTTGGCGGACCTACAATGAGCAGTTCTTC. Translated: CASSEALWRTYNEQFF.

The V gene is TRBV2, the J gene TRBJ1-1; 8 bases are shared with TRBD1. Germline V CDR1 and CDR2: SNHLY, FYNNEI. CDR3 length: 15 amino acids. V trimming: 8 bases; J trimming: 1 base; junction bases outside the gene matches: 9. In DNA form, the CDR3 reads TGTGCCAGCGGGGAAACCGGGACAGGGAACACTGAAGCTTTCTTT. The encoded protein is CASGETGTGNTEAFF.

V is TRBV6-2 or TRBV6-3 and J is TRBJ2-7; possible D gene TRBD2, 5 bases. The CDR3 has 13 amino acids. V shed 5 bases and J shed 3 bases, with 11 bases lying between them. The germline V gene encodes CDR1 MNHEY and CDR2 SVGEGT. CDR3 sequence (DNA): TGTGCCAGCAGTCCCGGGATCTTCTACGAGCAGTACTTC. It encodes CASSPGIFYEQYF.

DNA of the CDR3: TGTGCCAGCAGCCAAGGGGGCGGACATATCTATGGCTACACCTTC. Its translation is CASSQGGGHIYGYTF. The genes are TRBV3-1 (or the pseudogene TRBV3-2) and TRBJ1-2, with a weak D call TRBD1 (5 bases). V lost 1 base, J lost 4 bases, and 13 bases lay in between. Germline CDR1 and CDR2: LGHDT and YNNKEL (reference sequence). The CDR3 consists of 15 residues.

The chain has TRBV5-1 and TRBJ2-2; 7 bases agree with TRBD1. Germline V CDR1 and CDR2: SGHRS, YFSETQ. V shed 7 bases, J shed 0 bases, and the junction held 3 bases outside the gene matches. CDR3 size: 14 residues. CDR3 sequence (DNA): TGCGCCAGCCTGGGACAGCCGAACACCGGGGAGCTGTTTTTT. Translation: CASLGQPNTGELFF.

V and J are TRBV6-4 and TRBJ1-1; 7 bases agree with TRBD1. Trimming cost V 5 bases and J 6 bases; bases outside gene matches: 6. The CDR3 runs 13 residues. Germline V lookup: CDR1 MRHNA, CDR2 SNTAGT. The CDR3 sequence is CASSIDREAEAFF. Here the CDR3 DNA reads TGTGCCAGCAGTATCGACAGGGAGGCTGAAGCTTTCTTT.

The V and J genes are TRBV27 and TRBJ1-1; 9 positions agree with TRBD1. The germline V gene has CDR1 MNHEY and CDR2 SMNVEV (reference sequence). J was trimmed by 4 bases and V by 6 bases; bases with no gene match: 21. The CDR3 has 19 amino acids. The DNA of the CDR3 is TGTGCCAGCAGAAAGTCTTCTTCCGGGACAGGGAGAGGGGGCACTGAAGCTTTCTTT. It encodes CASRKSSSGTGRGGTEAFF.

This chain uses TRBV27 with TRBJ1-1, with 9 bases lining up with TRBD1. CDR1 and CDR2 from the germline V gene are MNHEY and SMNVEV (reference sequence). The CDR3 covers 16 residues. The ends lost 0 bases at V and 5 bases at J; junction bases unmatched: 7. Written as DNA, the CDR3 is TGTGCCAGCAGTTTATCGAATTGGGACAGGGAGACTGAAGCTTTCTTT. Its translation: CASSLSNWDRETEAFF.

This rearrangement joins TRBV2 to TRBJ2-1, with TRBD2 matching over 7 bases. The CDR3 spans 15 residues. With V trimmed by 6 bases and J by 4 bases, 9 bases remained unmatched. The germline CDR1 and CDR2 sequences are SNHLY and FYNNEI. CDR3 DNA: TGTGCCAGCAGGCCCGCGGCTAGCGGTTACAATGAGCAGTTCTTC. Protein sequence: CASRPAASGYNEQFF.

This sequence joins TRBV5-4 and TRBJ1-2, with a possible D match to TRBD1 (5 bases). V lost 3 bases to trimming and J lost 2 bases, with 17 bases between them. Per germline, CDR1 SGHNT and CDR2 YYREEE (reference sequence). The CDR3 covers 16 residues. In DNA form, the CDR3 reads TGTGCCAGCAGCTCCCCCGAATCGGGGGGAAACTATGGCTACACCTTC. Amino acids: CASSSPESGGNYGYTF.

This chain connects TRBV18 to TRBJ1-1; no firm D call. V was pared by 6 bases and J by 2 bases, with 19 bases between. This CDR3 contains 16 residues. CDR1 and CDR2 from the germline V gene are KGHSH and LQKENI. The CDR3 bases are TGTGCCAGCTCTCTCCGGCAGCGGGCGTTTAACACTGAAGCTTTCTTT. Encoded protein: CASSLRQRAFNTEAFF. Drawing the rest from reference TRBV18 and TRBJ1-1, the complete variable domain is NAGVMQNPRHLVRRRGQEARLRCSPMKGHSHVYWYRQLPEEGLKFMVYLQKENIIDESGMPKERFSAEFPKEGPSILRIQQVVRGDSAAYFCASSLRQRAFNTEAFFGQGTRLTVV.

The chain joins TRBV24-1 to TRBJ1-1; tentatively, D is TRBD1 (6 bases). Germline CDR1 and CDR2: KGHDR and SFDVKD. Deletions cut 9 bases from V and 1 base from J, with 14 bases between. The CDR3 extends over 14 amino acids. The CDR3 reads CATHLGGRNTEAFF. Written as DNA, the CDR3 is TGTGCCACCCATTTAGGGGGTAGGAACACTGAAGCTTTCTTT.

The chain uses TRBV2 and TRBJ1-2; D remains unclear. The CDR3 is 13 amino acids. The germline V gene encodes CDR1 SNHLY and CDR2 FYNNEI. V was clipped by 3 bases and J by 4 bases, with 9 bases between them. The CDR3 DNA sequence: TGTGCCAGCAGTGAGGGAGGACCCTATGGCTACACCTTC. Protein sequence: CASSEGGPYGYTF. The variable domain in full, with the rest retrieved from reference TRBV2 and TRBJ1-2, is EPEVTQTPSHQVTQMGQEVILRCVPISNHLYFYWYRQILGQKVEFLVSFYNNEISEKSEIFDDQFSVERPDGSNFTLKIRSTKLEDSAMYFCASSEGGPYGYTFGSGTRLTVV.

CDR3 sequence (DNA): TGCGCCAGCAGCGGGACTAGCGTCTACAATGAGCAGTTCTTC. The encoded protein is CASSGTSVYNEQFF. The rearrangement uses TRBV4-1 and TRBJ2-1; 10 bases align to TRBD2. The germline V gene encodes CDR1 MGHRA and CDR2 YSYEKL. The CDR3 is made up of 14 amino acids. V was clipped by 5 bases and J by 3 bases; unmatched bases: 1.

J is TRBJ1-1 and V is TRBV9; D remains unclear. Trimming removed 7 bases from V and 1 base from J, with 11 bases in between. Per the germline V gene, CDR1 is SGDLS and CDR2 is YYNGEE. The CDR3 consists of 13 residues. The CDR3 reads CASSLTTNTEAFF. CDR3 nucleotides: TGTGCCAGCTCGCTGACTACGAACACTGAAGCTTTCTTT.

The chain is built from TRBV25-1 and TRBJ2-7, with 7 bases lining up with TRBD1. CDR1 is MGHDK and CDR2 is SYGVNS in the germline V gene. With V trimmed by 7 bases and J by 3 bases, 9 bases remained unmatched. This CDR3 spans 14 amino acids. This CDR3 is CASKSPTGFYEQYF. CDR3 sequence (DNA): TGTGCCAGCAAATCACCGACAGGGTTCTACGAGCAGTACTTC.

V and J are TRBV28 and TRBJ1-4; D not resolved. CDR3 length: 13 residues. Trimming removed 6 bases from V and 8 bases from J, with 13 bases in between. Looked up from germline, CDR1 is MDHEN and CDR2 is SYDVKM. The CDR3 loop is CASRTQIWEKLFF. DNA for the CDR3: TGTGCCAGCAGGACACAGATTTGGGAAAAACTGTTTTTT.

The V and J genes are TRBV5-1 and TRBJ1-4; D unresolved. CDR1 SGHRS and CDR2 YFSETQ come from the germline V gene. Trimming left V 0 bases short and J 5 bases short, with 8 bases between. The CDR3 is 14 amino acids. CDR3 amino acids: CASSLGHGNEKLFF. Here the CDR3 DNA reads TGCGCCAGCAGCTTGGGACATGGGAATGAAAAACTGTTTTTT.

The rearrangement links TRBV19 to TRBJ1-5, with 7 bases identical to TRBD1. CDR1 and CDR2 from the germline V gene are LNHDA and SQIVND (reference sequence). The ends lost 3 bases at V and 3 bases at J; junction bases unmatched: 14. The length of the CDR3 is 18 residues. This chain's CDR3 is CASSMSFGQAPSNQPQHF. The DNA of the CDR3 is TGTGCCAGTAGTATGAGCTTTGGACAGGCCCCTTCCAATCAGCCCCAGCATTTT.